These 5 T cell receptor beta chains originate from one sample sequenced in a study of human T cells and chemical hapten exposure. Using its own MiXCR run on the RACE reads, TCRdb lists one record per CDR3 protein. The data hold under 90,000 distinct CDR3 sequences, with over 6.5% observed a single time. The time point denotes: healthy volunteer bleed at 6 weeks. From whole blood left unfractionated, total RNA was extracted. Input material: whole blood. The source is a male donor in good health. Some clones in this sample may be carry-over from other donors' samples.

The chain recombines TRBV7-9 with TRBJ2-2; perhaps TRBD1 as D (5 bases). Trimming pared 4 bases from V and 1 base from J, leaving 13 bases between. The germline gives CDR1 SEHNR, CDR2 FQNEAQ (reference sequence). The CDR3 runs 16 residues. The CDR3 here is CASSSAGRLNTGELFF. The DNA for the CDR3 is TGTGCCAGCAGCTCCGCAGGGCGCCTGAACACCGGGGAGCTGTTTTTT.

DNA for the CDR3: TGTGCTAGTGGGAGACAGGGGGATCAGCCCCAGCATTTT. Translation gives CASGRQGDQPQHF. The rearrangement links TRBV12-5 to TRBJ1-5, with 9 bases lining up with TRBD1. This CDR3 is built from 13 residues. J lost 5 bases, V lost 6 bases, and 2 bases had no gene match. Germline CDR1 LGHNT, CDR2 FRNRAP.

There are a few counts of this clonotype. The V and J genes are TRBV7-2 and TRBJ2-1; 7 nucleotides line up with TRBD2. This CDR3 spans 14 amino acids. The V segment lost 1 base and the J segment 5 bases; nucleotides outside the gene matches: 2. In germline, CDR1 is SGHTA, CDR2 FQGNSA. For the CDR3, the DNA is TGTGCCAGCAGCTTAGAACTAGCGAACAATGAGCAGTTCTTC. Protein sequence: CASSLELANNEQFF.

This clonotype was observed a handful of times. The chain couples TRBV6-1 to TRBJ1-5; D is unclear. The germline V and J ends were trimmed by 1 base and 7 bases, with 11 bases remaining between them. Germline V gives CDR1 MNHNS, CDR2 SASEGT. The CDR3 is 14 residues long. The CDR3 here is CASSEVEVGQPQHF. The CDR3 DNA reads as TGTGCCAGCAGTGAAGTGGAGGTTGGCCAGCCCCAGCATTTT.

This clonotype was observed a few times. The V and J genes are TRBV29-1 and TRBJ2-3, with TRBD2 matching over 9 bases. This CDR3 is built from 14 residues. J lost 5 bases, V lost 3 bases, and 6 bases had no gene match. Per germline, CDR1 SQVTM and CDR2 ANQGSEA. The CDR3 nucleotides read TGCAGCGTTGACGGAGCGGGAGGAGTAGATACGCAGTATTTT. As protein: CSVDGAGGVDTQYF.